This T cell receptor (beta chain) was observed in a study of shared clonotypes between healthy human individuals. Study observations and caveats: Shared across several donors were around 5% of the naive CD4 clonotypes. Sampling covered blood only; tissue repertoires likely differ.

Samples underwent the assay at deep level. Every subset had its genomic DNA shared out evenly among several immunoSEQ plates. Method: immunoSEQ multiplex PCR; TCRdb's copy keeps in-frame clones and lacks some. The sample has 2 million to 2.5 million clones, 85% to 95% seen once. Comment on this clone: Its antigen is not identified.

Germline assignment: CDR1 MNHNY and CDR2 SVGAGI (reference sequence). V dropped 6 bases and J dropped 4; count of bases not matched to a gene: 6. The CDR3 contains 14 residues. The origin of this receptor is a man in his late teens or twenties in good health. Some clones in this sample may be carry-over from other donors' samples. Sequencing was performed on naive CD4+ T cells from PBMCs. Subset of the sample: CD45RA+ positively selected. This sequence joins TRBV6-6 and TRBJ1-2, with 9 bases that match TRBD1. The CDR3 DNA reads TGTGCCAGCAGATCTCGGGACAGGGTCTATGGCTACACCTTC. Amino acids: CASRSRDRVYGYTF.